The rows below give T cell receptor beta chains drawn from one sample of a study of T cell responses to AZD1222 COVID-19 vaccine. Profiled with immunoSEQ multiplex PCR; TCRdb holds only in-frame clones, not every one. The sample shows roughly 100,000 clones, about 81% of them seen only once. Sequences were derived from peripheral blood, sampled on day 0 of AZD1222 vaccination. Every receptor here comes from an adult in good health. Both conserved end residues are part of each CDR3. The D gene is left open where the match is weak. A row's size may be missing; if present it is once, few, many or a size class.

v_gene: TRBV7-2
j_gene: TRBJ2-7
abundance: .
d_gene: TRBD2
CDR3aa: CASSLDMLGLAVSYEQYF
CDR3nt: TGTGCCAGCAGCTTAGATATGCTGGGACTAGCGGTCTCCTACGAGCAGTACTTC

v_gene: TRBV11-2
j_gene: TRBJ2-1
abundance: once
d_gene: TRBD1
CDR3aa: CASSSSGGSYNEQFF
CDR3nt: TGTGCCAGCAGCTCCTCAGGGGGCTCCTACAATGAGCAGTTCTTC

v_gene: TRBV11-1
j_gene: TRBJ2-7
abundance: .
d_gene: TRBD2
CDR3aa: CASSPGGSRSYEQYF
CDR3nt: TGTGCCAGCAGCCCGGGGGGTTCACGGTCCTACGAGCAGTACTTC

v_gene: TRBV12-3/TRBV12-4
j_gene: TRBJ1-3
abundance: once
d_gene: .
CDR3aa: CAAGFGNTIYF
CDR3nt: TGTGCCGCAGGGTTTGGAAACACCATATATTTT

v_gene: TRBV5-1
j_gene: TRBJ1-2
abundance: .
d_gene: .
CDR3aa: CASSLGADYGYTF
CDR3nt: TGCGCCAGCAGCTTGGGGGCAGACTATGGCTACACCTTC

v_gene: TRBV6-6
j_gene: TRBJ2-3
abundance: .
d_gene: TRBD2
CDR3aa: CASSLSGGSTDTQYF
CDR3nt: TGTGCCAGCAGTTTAAGCGGGGGGTCCACAGATACGCAGTATTTT

v_gene: TRBV4-2
j_gene: TRBJ2-1
abundance: .
d_gene: .
CDR3aa: CASSQRQGGDNEQFF
CDR3nt: TGTGCCAGCAGCCAACGTCAGGGGGGGGACAATGAGCAGTTCTTC

v_gene: TRBV5-1
j_gene: TRBJ1-1
abundance: .
d_gene: .
CDR3aa: CASSLDINTEAFF
CDR3nt: TGCGCCAGCAGCTTGGATATTAACACTGAAGCTTTCTTT

v_gene: TRBV19
j_gene: TRBJ2-1
abundance: .
d_gene: .
CDR3aa: CASSTERRYNEQFF
CDR3nt: TGTGCCAGTAGTACCGAACGGCGATACAATGAGCAGTTCTTC

v_gene: TRBV18
j_gene: TRBJ1-2
abundance: .
d_gene: .
CDR3aa: CASSPPGGVGYTF
CDR3nt: TGTGCCAGCTCACCCCCCGGAGGAGTTGGCTACACCTTC

v_gene: TRBV10-3
j_gene: TRBJ2-7
abundance: .
d_gene: TRBD2
CDR3aa: CAISVVPSGARDEQYF
CDR3nt: TGTGCCATCAGTGTAGTCCCTAGCGGGGCCCGCGACGAGCAGTACTTC

v_gene: TRBV19
j_gene: TRBJ1-5
abundance: .
d_gene: .
CDR3aa: CASSIDRSNQPQHF
CDR3nt: TGTGCCAGTAGTATAGACAGGAGCAATCAGCCCCAGCATTTT

v_gene: TRBV9
j_gene: TRBJ2-3
abundance: .
d_gene: TRBD2
CDR3aa: CASSVGGGAQDTQYF
CDR3nt: TGTGCCAGCAGCGTAGGCGGGGGGGCCCAAGATACGCAGTATTTT

v_gene: TRBV4-2
j_gene: TRBJ2-2
abundance: few
d_gene: .
CDR3aa: CASSQGRGLDTGELFF
CDR3nt: TGTGCCAGCAGCCAAGGGAGGGGGCTAGACACCGGGGAGCTGTTTTTT

v_gene: TRBV24-1
j_gene: TRBJ1-2
abundance: .
d_gene: .
CDR3aa: CATICRSTNYGYTF
CDR3nt: TGTGCCACCATATGTCGGAGCACTAACTATGGCTACACCTTC

v_gene: TRBV9
j_gene: TRBJ2-5
abundance: .
d_gene: .
CDR3aa: CASSHPHREGKTQYF
CDR3nt: TGTGCCAGCAGCCATCCCCACAGGGAGGGAAAGACCCAGTACTTC

v_gene: TRBV6-5
j_gene: TRBJ1-4
abundance: .
d_gene: TRBD1
CDR3aa: CASSYSMAGGPEKLFF
CDR3nt: TGTGCCAGCAGTTACTCGATGGCAGGGGGCCCAGAAAAACTGTTTTTT

v_gene: TRBV7-2
j_gene: TRBJ1-2
abundance: .
d_gene: TRBD1
CDR3aa: CASSSRDRGSSGYTF
CDR3nt: TGTGCCAGCAGCTCCCGGGACAGGGGGTCGAGTGGCTACACCTTC

v_gene: TRBV5-1
j_gene: TRBJ2-1
abundance: .
d_gene: .
CDR3aa: CASSLSRNNEQFF
CDR3nt: TGCGCCAGCAGCTTGAGCAGGAACAATGAGCAGTTCTTC

v_gene: TRBV2
j_gene: TRBJ1-4
abundance: .
d_gene: .
CDR3aa: CASSWGRGNEKLFF
CDR3nt: TGTGCCAGCAGTTGGGGCAGGGGTAATGAAAAACTGTTTTTT

v_gene: TRBV5-1
j_gene: TRBJ2-1
abundance: .
d_gene: .
CDR3aa: CASSQPPGSIGHNEQFF
CDR3nt: TGCGCCAGCAGCCAGCCTCCGGGGTCGATCGGACACAATGAGCAGTTCTTC

v_gene: TRBV7-9
j_gene: TRBJ1-4
abundance: .
d_gene: .
CDR3aa: CATSDRLTKNEKLFF
CDR3nt: TGTGCCACCTCGGACAGACTGACTAAGAATGAAAAACTGTTTTTT

v_gene: TRBV7-8
j_gene: TRBJ2-7
abundance: few
d_gene: TRBD1
CDR3aa: CASSLVWSGTGLYEQYF
CDR3nt: TGTGCCAGCAGCTTAGTTTGGTCCGGGACAGGCCTCTACGAGCAGTACTTC

v_gene: TRBV5-1
j_gene: TRBJ2-1
abundance: .
d_gene: .
CDR3aa: CASSYGAGRTYNEQFF
CDR3nt: TGCGCCAGCAGCTACGGGGCGGGGCGGACCTACAATGAGCAGTTCTTC

v_gene: TRBV6-1
j_gene: TRBJ2-6
abundance: few
d_gene: .
CDR3aa: CASSDQDTGANVLTF
CDR3nt: TGTGCCAGCAGTGATCAGGACACTGGGGCCAACGTCCTGACTTTC

v_gene: TRBV9
j_gene: TRBJ1-6
abundance: .
d_gene: .
CDR3aa: CASSVTGRNSPLHF
CDR3nt: TGTGCCAGCAGCGTAACAGGGAGGAATTCACCCCTCCACTTT

v_gene: TRBV9
j_gene: TRBJ2-5
abundance: .
d_gene: .
CDR3aa: CASSVQDSQETQYF
CDR3nt: TGTGCCAGCAGCGTACAAGACAGTCAAGAGACCCAGTACTTC

v_gene: TRBV7-8
j_gene: TRBJ2-7
abundance: .
d_gene: TRBD1
CDR3aa: CASSRGQAYSYEQYF
CDR3nt: TGTGCCAGCAGCCGAGGACAGGCCTACTCCTACGAGCAGTACTTC

v_gene: TRBV28
j_gene: TRBJ1-1
abundance: .
d_gene: TRBD1
CDR3aa: CASSLTSTRGRSSNTEAFF
CDR3nt: TGTGCCAGCAGCCTTACCTCAACCAGGGGGCGATCGTCAAACACTGAAGCTTTCTTT

v_gene: TRBV7-8
j_gene: TRBJ2-1
abundance: .
d_gene: .
CDR3aa: CASSLSYRADEQFF
CDR3nt: TGTGCCAGCAGCTTATCGTACAGGGCGGATGAGCAGTTCTTC

v_gene: TRBV9
j_gene: TRBJ2-2
abundance: .
d_gene: TRBD2
CDR3aa: CASSVSGLHTGELFF
CDR3nt: TGTGCCAGCAGCGTATCGGGACTACACACCGGGGAGCTGTTTTTT

v_gene: TRBV6-2/TRBV6-3
j_gene: TRBJ1-5
abundance: few
d_gene: .
CDR3aa: CASCRGSSNQPQHF
CDR3nt: TGTGCCAGCTGCCGGGGGTCTAGCAATCAGCCCCAGCATTTT

v_gene: TRBV24-1
j_gene: TRBJ2-2
abundance: .
d_gene: .
CDR3aa: CATSEPNTGELFF
CDR3nt: TGTGCCACCAGTGAGCCGAACACCGGGGAGCTGTTTTTT

v_gene: TRBV29-1
j_gene: TRBJ2-3
abundance: .
d_gene: TRBD2
CDR3aa: CSGGGNTDTQYF
CDR3nt: TGCAGCGGGGGGGGGAACACAGATACGCAGTATTTT

v_gene: TRBV27
j_gene: TRBJ2-7
abundance: .
d_gene: .
CDR3aa: CASSVRGGREQYF
CDR3nt: TGTGCCAGCAGTGTCCGAGGAGGTCGAGAGCAGTACTTC

v_gene: TRBV7-2
j_gene: TRBJ2-1
abundance: once
d_gene: .
CDR3aa: CASSLARGQGQFF
CDR3nt: TGTGCCAGCAGCTTAGCGCGTGGGCAGGGACAGTTCTTC

v_gene: TRBV7-2
j_gene: TRBJ2-1
abundance: .
d_gene: .
CDR3aa: CASSHGGEQFF
CDR3nt: TGTGCCAGCAGCCACGGAGGTGAGCAGTTCTTC

v_gene: TRBV7-9
j_gene: TRBJ1-4
abundance: .
d_gene: .
CDR3aa: CASSFPDRRDIGSNEKLFF
CDR3nt: TGTGCCAGCAGCTTTCCTGATCGTCGGGACATTGGCTCGAATGAAAAACTGTTTTTT

v_gene: TRBV12-5
j_gene: TRBJ1-4
abundance: .
d_gene: TRBD1
CDR3aa: CASDPPAGDRNEKLFF
CDR3nt: TGTGCTAGTGACCCACCCGCGGGGGACAGAAATGAAAAACTGTTTTTT

v_gene: TRBV10-3
j_gene: TRBJ2-1
abundance: .
d_gene: TRBD2
CDR3aa: CAITTGLAGHNEQFF
CDR3nt: TGTGCCATCACCACGGGACTAGCGGGACACAATGAGCAGTTCTTC

v_gene: TRBV4-2
j_gene: TRBJ2-2
abundance: .
d_gene: .
CDR3aa: CASSQVAGALTGELFF
CDR3nt: TGTGCCAGCAGCCAAGTGGCAGGGGCACTCACCGGGGAGCTGTTTTTT

v_gene: TRBV30
j_gene: TRBJ2-5
abundance: .
d_gene: .
CDR3aa: CAWGLGGQETQYF
CDR3nt: TGTGCCTGGGGGCTGGGGGGGCAGGAGACCCAGTACTTC

v_gene: TRBV5-1
j_gene: TRBJ1-2
abundance: few
d_gene: .
CDR3aa: CASSLGQNYGYTF
CDR3nt: TGCGCCAGCAGCTTGGGACAGAACTATGGCTACACCTTC

v_gene: TRBV27
j_gene: TRBJ1-1
abundance: few
d_gene: .
CDR3aa: CASSQFRGWNTEAFF
CDR3nt: TGTGCCAGCAGCCAATTCAGGGGATGGAACACTGAAGCTTTCTTT

v_gene: TRBV19
j_gene: TRBJ1-2
abundance: .
d_gene: .
CDR3aa: CASSLGRTNYGYTF
CDR3nt: TGTGCCAGTAGTCTGGGACGGACTAACTATGGCTACACCTTC

v_gene: TRBV12-3/TRBV12-4
j_gene: TRBJ2-5
abundance: .
d_gene: .
CDR3aa: CASSSIRETQYF
CDR3nt: TGTGCCAGCAGTTCGATACGAGAGACCCAGTACTTC

v_gene: TRBV3-1/TRBV3-2
j_gene: TRBJ2-1
abundance: few
d_gene: TRBD1
CDR3aa: CASSHELSWTGVYNEQFF
CDR3nt: TGTGCCAGCAGCCATGAACTATCCTGGACAGGGGTTTACAATGAGCAGTTCTTC

v_gene: TRBV5-5
j_gene: TRBJ1-5
abundance: .
d_gene: .
CDR3aa: CASSLADSSNQPQHF
CDR3nt: TGTGCCAGCAGCCTGGCTGACAGTAGCAATCAGCCCCAGCATTTT